This TCR beta chain was captured by sequencing in a study of CD4 T cells in relation to SARS-CoV-2 and coronaviruses. Study-level background: Crossreactive spike epitopes shared across donors were mapped to their HLA restriction.

CDR1 is MDHEN and CDR2 is SYDVKM in the germline V gene. The CDR3 is 15 residues long. Losses at the gene ends were 6 bases for V and 17 bases for J; bases not matched to a gene: 21. Of note for this clone: Its matching antigen is unknown.

Before the COVID-19 pandemic, during about 2010-2018, CD4+ T cells were taken from unexposed donors. Sequenced by immunoSEQ multiplex PCR; TCRdb stores in-frame clones only, minus some. The repertoire holds about 68,000 clones, with 85% to 95% as singletons. Points from the study as a whole: According to naive versus memory sequencing, detected responses are memory recall, not newly primed. This crossreactivity analysis covered spike protein alone, no other viral proteins. No donor gave both pre-pandemic and post-infection samples.

The V gene is TRBV28, the J gene TRBJ1-4; 7 bases are shared with TRBD1. The sequenced sample consisted of naive CD4+ T cells from PBMCs. The subset: naive CD4+ T cells isolated by negative enrichment. The source is a human donor in good health. CDR3 protein: CASSDATGQRLGGFF. The DNA of the CDR3 is TGTGCCAGCAGCGACGCGACGGGACAGCGGCTTGGGGGTTTTTTT. Full variable domain (outside the CDR3, taken from reference TRBV28 and TRBJ1-4): DVKVTQSSRYLVKRTGEKVFLECVQDMDHENMFWYRQDPGLGLRLIYFSYDVKMKEKGDIPEGYSVSREKKERFSLILESASTNQTSMYLCASSDATGQRLGGFFGSGTQLSVL.